This record looks at one T cell receptor (beta chain) sequence and its context. The sample comes from a study of cytomegalovirus exposure and HLA in healthy donors. The overall study: Early release data held 85 million to 95 million unique TCRs from HLA-typed donors.

V was pared by 2 bases and J by 9 bases, with 6 bases of the junction left unmatched. CDR1 SNHLY and CDR2 FYNNEI come from the germline V gene. The CDR3 covers 14 residues. The primer mix had 60 Vbeta and 13 Jbeta primers. Data came from immunoSEQ multiplex PCR; TCRdb stores just in-frame clones and leaves some out. The sample totals 65,000 to 80,000 clones. The sequence was collected from a man aged 25-45 years in good health and CMV-seronegative. What was sequenced was PBMCs. V usage is TRBV2 and J usage is TRBJ2-1, with 8 bases lining up with TRBD1. The chain's CDR3 is CASSERQGAFEQFF. The CDR3 DNA reads as TGTGCCAGCAGTGAAAGGCAGGGGGCGTTTGAGCAGTTCTTC. Combining the CDR3 with reference TRBV2 and TRBJ2-1 gives the whole variable domain EPEVTQTPSHQVTQMGQEVILRCVPISNHLYFYWYRQILGQKVEFLVSFYNNEISEKSEIFDDQFSVERPDGSNFTLKIRSTKLEDSAMYFCASSERQGAFEQFFGPGTRLTVL.